The rows below give T cell receptor beta chains drawn from one sample of a study of control samples from healthy donors and cancer patients. The table came from immunoSEQ multiplex PCR; TCRdb's copy has only in-frame clones and leaves some out. This repertoire shows about 79,000 clones, approximately 94% found once; its top ten account for around 1.3%. Source material: PBMCs. Source of these receptors: a woman aged 40 to 50 with lung cancer. The CDR3 runs from the conserved cysteine through the conserved F or W. Fields, in order: J gene, V gene, clone size, D gene, CDR3 DNA, CDR3 protein. A D gene is named only where the DNA matches it firmly. Clone size is given for some rows only: seen once, a few or many times, or a class if the clone is expanded.

TRBJ2-1,TRBV7-3,-,TRBD2,TGTGCCAGCAGCCCAGTGGGTGGTAGCGGGGGGGCTAGTGAGCAGTTCTTC,CASSPVGGSGGASEQFF
TRBJ2-7,TRBV28,few,-,TGTGCCAGCAGTTTAAGGGTCGAGGCGCAGTACTTC,CASSLRVEAQYF
TRBJ2-1,TRBV2,-,TRBD2,TGTGCCAGCAGTGAATATAAGCGGGGGGGCGATGAGCAGTTCTTC,CASSEYKRGGDEQFF
TRBJ1-1,TRBV29-1,-,TRBD1,TGCAGCGTTGCGGGACAGCAGGAAACTGAAGCTTTCTTT,CSVAGQQETEAFF
TRBJ2-2,TRBV29-1,-,-,TGCAGCGTCGAAACGCGGATGAGTCGGGAGCTGTTTTTT,CSVETRMSRELFF
TRBJ2-1,TRBV19,-,TRBD2,TGTGCCAGTAGTAAGAGCGGGGGGGACAGTGAGCAGTTCTTC,CASSKSGGDSEQFF
TRBJ2-2,TRBV5-1,-,-,TGCGCCAGCAGCTTGGCGGCGAAAAACACCGGGGAGCTGTTTTTT,CASSLAAKNTGELFF
TRBJ2-4,TRBV19,-,-,TGTGCCAGTAGTCTGGCAGGGGAACACATTCAGTACTTC,CASSLAGEHIQYF
TRBJ2-7,TRBV11-3,-,-,TGTGCCAGCAGCTTAGAAGGCTCCTTGGGCGAGCAGTACTTC,CASSLEGSLGEQYF
TRBJ1-5,TRBV6-1,-,TRBD1,TGTGCCAGCAGTGAGGCAGGGGGCTACAATCAGCCCCAGCATTTT,CASSEAGGYNQPQHF
TRBJ1-1,TRBV29-1,-,-,TGCAGCGTTGATGAGGGGGGCACTGAAGCTTTCTTT,CSVDEGGTEAFF
TRBJ2-7,TRBV2,-,TRBD2,TGTGCCAGCAGTGCGGTCCGGACTAGGGGCGAGCAGTACTTC,CASSAVRTRGEQYF
TRBJ2-5,TRBV27,-,-,TGTGCCAGCGGTGGGGAGACCCAGTACTTC,CASGGETQYF
TRBJ2-1,TRBV6-6,-,TRBD2,TGTGCCAGCAGTTATGGACTAGAAAACTACAATGAGCAGTTCTTC,CASSYGLENYNEQFF
TRBJ1-2,TRBV2,-,-,TGTGCCAGCAGTCGACGACAGATCTATGGCTACACCTTC,CASSRRQIYGYTF
TRBJ2-7,TRBV5-1,-,-,TGCGCCAGCAGTCCCAGAGTACAATACGAGCAGTACTTC,CASSPRVQYEQYF
TRBJ1-5,TRBV11-2,-,-,TGTGCCAGCAGCTCCACCCTTAATCAGCCCCAGCATTTT,CASSSTLNQPQHF
TRBJ2-5,TRBV15,once,-,TGTGCCACCAGCAGAGTTCGGGGGGCTCAGTACTTC,CATSRVRGAQYF
TRBJ1-3,TRBV6-5,-,TRBD1,TGTGCCAGCAGTCCTGGGACAGGGGTCGGAAACACCATATATTTT,CASSPGTGVGNTIYF
TRBJ1-6,TRBV6-6,few,-,TGTGCCAGCAGTCCGTGGACTTATTCACCCCTCCACTTT,CASSPWTYSPLHF
TRBJ2-7,TRBV4-1,-,TRBD2,TGCGCCAGCAGCCGGACTAGCGAAAACTACGAGCAGTACTTC,CASSRTSENYEQYF
TRBJ1-2,TRBV5-6,-,-,TGTGCCAGCAGCTTGGATACGCAGCCCTATGGCTACACCTTC,CASSLDTQPYGYTF
TRBJ1-2,TRBV6-5,-,TRBD1,TGTGCCAGCAGTTACATTGAAGGGGGCGGTTATGGCTACACCTTC,CASSYIEGGGYGYTF
TRBJ1-1,TRBV7-2,-,-,TGTGCCAGCAGCTTAACAGGGCGGATCCCTAACACTGAAGCTTTCTTT,CASSLTGRIPNTEAFF
TRBJ1-5,TRBV7-8,-,-,TGTGCCAGCAGCTTAGAGCGGCCTCAGCCCCAGCATTTT,CASSLERPQPQHF
TRBJ1-1,TRBV5-6,-,-,TGTGCCAGCAGCTTGGAGTTTGGTGAAGCTTTCTTT,CASSLEFGEAFF
TRBJ1-1,TRBV19,once,TRBD1,TGTGCCAGTAGTTTCAAACAGGGGCTGACTGAAGCTTTCTTT,CASSFKQGLTEAFF
TRBJ2-7,TRBV28,-,-,TGTGCCAGCAACCCTAGTGTTGGGGGTATCTCCTACGAGCAGTACTTC,CASNPSVGGISYEQYF
TRBJ2-5,TRBV11-2,-,-,TGTGCCAGCAGCAGAGGGGCAGGTAACCGACAAGAGACCCAGTACTTC,CASSRGAGNRQETQYF
TRBJ2-7,TRBV10-3,-,TRBD2,TGTGCCGTGGGACCAGGGGCGGGGGGAACCTACGAGCAGTACTTC,CAVGPGAGGTYEQYF
TRBJ1-6,TRBV5-1,-,-,TGCGCCAGCAGCCTGGGTCCGACCAATTCACCCCTCCACTTT,CASSLGPTNSPLHF
TRBJ2-7,TRBV5-1,-,-,TGCGCCAGCCACCTCACCGGGACAACCTACGAGCAGTACTTC,CASHLTGTTYEQYF
TRBJ1-2,TRBV5-8,-,TRBD1,TGTGCCAGCAGCCCGGACAGGCTCTATGGCTACACCTTC,CASSPDRLYGYTF